Following are 21 T cell receptor beta chains from one sample sequenced in a study of T-cell memory formation after mild COVID-19. TCRdb redid the calling of the 5' RACE reads with MiXCR, one entry per CDR3 protein. The sample consists of 250,000 to 300,000 distinct CDR3 sequences, under 20% of them appearing once. The sequencing sample was made of PBMCs or a T cell subset sorted from them (not recorded which). The receptors originated from a man between 18 and 35 years old who had mild COVID-19 (a few samples of this study predate the infection). Cell type and time point are not known.

In this sample, this clonotype turned up a few times. This chain uses TRBV4-2 with TRBJ1-5, with unresolved D. This CDR3 spans 14 amino acids. V was shortened by 1 base and J by 7 bases, with 11 bases between the two germline ends. Germline lookup yields CDR1 LGHNA and CDR2 YNFKEQ. The CDR3 loop reads CASSQVSIVQPQHF. CDR3 bases: TGTGCCAGCAGCCAAGTCAGTATTGTACAGCCCCAGCATTTT.

This clonotype turned up a few times. The chain couples TRBV4-3 to TRBJ1-1; D is ambiguous. Germline V gene sequence: CDR1 LGHNA, CDR2 YSLEER. Trimming took off 0 bases at V and 1 base at J, with 12 bases between the two ends. The CDR3 consists of 16 residues. CDR3 sequence reads: CASSQDLGQWNTEAFF. CDR3 DNA sequence: TGCGCCAGCAGCCAAGATTTGGGCCAATGGAACACTGAAGCTTTCTTT.

This clonotype was observed many times. This chain uses TRBV29-1 with TRBJ2-7, with D possibly TRBD1 on 5 matching bases. CDR1 SQVTM and CDR2 ANQGSEA come from the germline V gene. Trimming cost V 4 bases and J 2 bases, with 9 bases left between them. The CDR3 has 12 residues. CDR3 DNA: TGCAGCGTTGGGGGCAGGGCCTACGAGCAGTACTTC. Residues: CSVGGRAYEQYF.

The V and J genes are TRBV12-3 or TRBV12-4 and TRBJ2-1, with a tentative D call TRBD1 (6 bases). The germline V and J ends were trimmed by 6 bases and 7 bases, with 13 bases remaining between them. This CDR3 has 13 amino acids. CDR3 region: CASSRGPRNEQFF. The CDR3, as DNA: TGTGCCAGCAGCAGGGGACCTCGGAATGAGCAGTTCTTC.

The V call is TRBV7-7, the J call TRBJ1-5; D gene uncertain. The length of the CDR3 is 13 residues. Trimming removed 5 bases at V and 5 bases at J, with 10 bases between. Germline CDR1 is SSHAT and CDR2 is FNYEAQ (reference sequence). The CDR3 here is CASSLGPHQPQHF. The CDR3, as DNA: TGTGCCAGCAGCCTCGGACCCCATCAGCCCCAGCATTTT. The full variable domain, with the rest looked up from reference TRBV7-7 and TRBJ1-5, is GAGVSQSPRYKVTKRGQDVTLRCDPISSHATLYWYQQALGQGPEFLTYFNYEAQPDKSGLPSDRFSAERPEGSISTLTIQRTEQRDSAMYRCASSLGPHQPQHFGDGTRLSIL.

This clonotype was detected a few times. This chain uses TRBV12-3 or TRBV12-4 with TRBJ1-1; D call uncertain. The CDR3 runs to 13 residues. Trimming shortened V by 6 bases and J by 5 bases, and 13 bases separated the two germline ends. DNA for the CDR3: TGTGCCAGCAGAGTTAGGAGGGATACTGAAGCTTTCTTT. As protein: CASRVRRDTEAFF.

The CDR3 sequence: CASSLHSTEAFF. DNA of the CDR3: TGCGCCAGCAGCTTGCATTCCACTGAAGCTTTCTTT. V is TRBV5-1 and J is TRBJ1-1; D is ambiguous. Trimming removed 1 base from V and 4 bases from J, with 5 bases in between. Germline V gives CDR1 SGHRS, CDR2 YFSETQ. This CDR3 spans 12 amino acids.

At least ten counts were recorded for this clonotype. J is TRBJ2-5 and V is TRBV5-1; D is ambiguous. With 0 bases removed from V and 1 base from J, the gap between germline ends came to 7 bases. The length of the CDR3 is 14 residues. CDR1 and CDR2 (germline): SGHRS, YFSETQ. The CDR3 spells CASSLAPSQETQYF. DNA for the CDR3: TGCGCCAGCAGCTTGGCTCCCAGCCAAGAGACCCAGTACTTC.

This clonotype was counted between two and nine times. The chain carries TRBV7-8 and TRBJ1-1; 7 bases agree with TRBD1. The CDR3 is 18 amino acids. V shed 5 bases, J shed 5 bases, and the junction held 20 bases outside the gene matches. Germline values: CDR1 SGHVS, CDR2 FQNEAQ. CDR3 amino acids: CASSPSLGRGRVGTEAFF. DNA of the CDR3: TGTGCCAGCAGCCCGAGCTTGGGCAGGGGGAGGGTAGGGACTGAAGCTTTCTTT. The variable domain in full, completed from reference TRBV7-8 and TRBJ1-1, reads GAGVSQSPRYKVAKRGQDVALRCDPISGHVSLFWYQQALGQGPEFLTYFQNEAQLDKSGLPSDRFFAERPEGSVSTLKIQRTQQEDSAVYLCASSPSLGRGRVGTEAFFGQGTRLTVV.

This clonotype was counted between two and nine times. V usage is TRBV12-3 or TRBV12-4 and J usage is TRBJ2-3; D may be TRBD1 or TRBD2 (5 bases each). CDR3 size: 14 residues. Trimming cost V 4 bases and J 4 bases, with 12 bases left between them. CDR3 in DNA: TGTGCCAGCAGTTCCGGGACCACGGCAGATACGCAGTATTTT. Protein product: CASSSGTTADTQYF.

This clonotype was counted only a few times. This chain uses TRBV7-2 with TRBJ2-7; D might be TRBD1 (6 bases). The V and J ends lost 4 bases and 0 bases respectively, with 10 bases between them. Germline assignment: CDR1 SGHTA and CDR2 FQGNSA. The CDR3 loop spans 14 amino acids. CDR3 sequence reads: CASSSHRDSYEQYF. In DNA, the CDR3 is TGTGCCAGCAGCTCCCACAGGGACTCCTACGAGCAGTACTTC.

Only a few counts were recorded for this clonotype. V usage is TRBV4-3 and J usage is TRBJ1-2, with 10 bases lining up with TRBD1. Per germline, CDR1 LGHNA and CDR2 YSLEER. The V gene end was trimmed by 4 bases and the J gene end by 7 bases; junction bases not matched to a gene: 9. CDR3 length: 15 amino acids. CDR3 loop: CASSPGDRGIAGYTF. The CDR3 nucleotides read TGCGCCAGCAGCCCGGGGGACAGGGGAATTGCTGGCTACACCTTC.

This clonotype occurred once. This chain uses TRBV7-2 with TRBJ2-3; 9 nucleotides agree with TRBD1. Germline lookup yields CDR1 SGHTA and CDR2 FQGNSA. V dropped 5 bases and J dropped 0; count of bases not matched to a gene: 12. There are 18 residues in the CDR3. CDR3 nucleotide sequence: TGTGCCAGCAGCACACCCATCACAGGGGGCGATAGCACAGATACGCAGTATTTT. This gives the protein CASSTPITGGDSTDTQYF. Full variable domain (outside the CDR3, taken from reference TRBV7-2 and TRBJ2-3): GAGVSQSPSNKVTEKGKDVELRCDPISGHTALYWYRQSLGQGLEFLIYFQGNSAPDKSGLPSDRFSAERTGGSVSTLTIQRTQQEDSAVYLCASSTPITGGDSTDTQYFGPGTRLTVL.

The chain joins TRBV3-1 to TRBJ2-1; D ambiguous. The CDR3 runs 13 residues. The germline V gene has CDR1 LGHDT and CDR2 YNNKEL (reference sequence). V was pared by 0 bases and J by 6 bases, with 6 bases between. CDR3 amino acids: CASSQDLVNEQFF. CDR3 nucleotides: TGTGCCAGCAGCCAAGACTTAGTCAATGAGCAGTTCTTC.

The J gene is TRBJ1-4, the V gene TRBV7-2, with TRBD1 matching 9 bases. The germline gives CDR1 SGHTA, CDR2 FQGNSA. CDR3 length: 16 amino acids. Trimming cost V 2 bases and J 8 bases; bases outside gene matches: 9. DNA for the CDR3: TGTGCCAGCAGCTTACAAGGGACAGGGAAAGACGAAAAACTGTTTTTT. This encodes CASSLQGTGKDEKLFF.

This clonotype came up many times. V is TRBV7-2 and J is TRBJ2-1, with a weak D call TRBD1 (6 bases). The CDR3 is 14 amino acids. The V gene lost 5 bases and the J gene lost 8 bases, with 16 bases spanning the gap. Per the germline V gene, CDR1 is SGHTA and CDR2 is FQGNSA. The CDR3 sequence is CASSTTQGIHEQFF. CDR3 bases: TGTGCCAGCAGCACGACCCAGGGGATTCATGAGCAGTTCTTC.

This clonotype appeared a few times. The chain carries TRBV9 and TRBJ2-3; tentative D call: TRBD1 (6 bases). Between the trimmed V and J ends, which lost 0 bases and 2 bases, there was a span of 10 bases. The CDR3 totals 15 residues. Germline V gives CDR1 SGDLS, CDR2 YYNGEE. The DNA for the CDR3 is TGTGCCAGCAGCGTAGAAGGACAGAACACAGATACGCAGTATTTT. Its translation is CASSVEGQNTDTQYF. The full variable domain, with the rest looked up from reference TRBV9 and TRBJ2-3, is DSGVTQTPKHLITATGQRVTLRCSPRSGDLSVYWYQQSLDQGLQFLIQYYNGEERAKGNILERFSAQQFPDLHSELNLSSLELGDSALYFCASSVEGQNTDTQYFGPGTRLTVL.

This clonotype was seen repeatedly, ten times or more. V usage is TRBV5-1 and J usage is TRBJ2-1; 9 nucleotides line up with TRBD2. The germline V gene has CDR1 SGHRS and CDR2 YFSETQ. The CDR3 covers 16 residues. V lost 0 bases to trimming and J lost 1 base; unmatched junction nucleotides: 2. The CDR3 reads CASSLASGVSYNEQFF. The CDR3 nucleotides are TGCGCCAGCAGCTTGGCTAGCGGGGTGTCCTACAATGAGCAGTTCTTC.

The genes are TRBV7-9 and TRBJ1-6; D ambiguous. Germline CDR1 SEHNR, CDR2 FQNEAQ (reference sequence). Deletions cut 5 bases from V and 7 bases from J, with 9 bases between. This CDR3 is 13 amino acids long. The CDR3 bases are TGTGCCAGCAGCCCCGGACCAAATTCACCCCTCCACTTT. Protein product: CASSPGPNSPLHF.

The rearrangement joins TRBV7-9 to TRBJ1-2, with a possible D match to TRBD1 (5 bases). V lost 10 bases to trimming and J lost 4 bases, with 13 bases between them. Germline V lookup: CDR1 SEHNR, CDR2 FQNEAQ (reference sequence). The CDR3 length is 12 residues. CDR3 in DNA: TGTGCCACGGACATTAGCGGCTATGGCTACACCTTC. Translating gives CATDISGYGYTF.

This clonotype was counted only a few times. V gene TRBV7-2 combines with J gene TRBJ2-7, with 7 positions matching TRBD2. V lost 5 bases and J lost 3; bases outside the gene matches: 7. This CDR3 is built from 14 residues. Germline V gene lookup returns CDR1 SGHTA and CDR2 FQGNSA. The CDR3 is CASSVWSGGYEQYF. CDR3 sequence (DNA): TGTGCCAGCAGCGTCTGGTCGGGGGGCTACGAGCAGTACTTC.